A selection of T cell receptor beta chains follows, all from one sample in a study of T-cell memory formation after mild COVID-19. TCRdb reprocessed the 5' RACE reads with MiXCR, giving one entry per CDR3 protein. Here the sample spans 130,000 to 150,000 distinct CDR3 sequences, roughly 19% being singletons. The sample taken for sequencing was PBMCs or a T cell subset sorted from them (not recorded which). These receptors came from an adult woman who had mild COVID-19 (a few samples of this study predate the infection). Cell type and time point are not known. CDR3s include the opening cysteine and the closing phenylalanine or tryptophan. Each record gives: clone size, J gene, V gene, D gene, CDR3 DNA, CDR3 protein. The D gene is left open where the match is weak. Rows give clone size only sometimes, using once, few, many, or a class for an expanded clone.

few	TRBJ2-5	TRBV6-5	NA	TGTGCCAGCAGTTACTCGAGGCAGTTCGGGATTAAGACTGAGACCCAGTACTTC	CASSYSRQFGIKTETQYF
NA	TRBJ2-5	TRBV6-2/TRBV6-3	TRBD2	TGTGCCAGCAGCCGGGAGCGGGATAGGTCCCAGTACTTC	CASSRERDRSQYF
NA	TRBJ1-6	TRBV12-3/TRBV12-4	NA	TGTGCCAGCAGTCCAGATGGGGGTTCACCCCTCCACTTT	CASSPDGGSPLHF
few	TRBJ1-2	TRBV3-1	NA	TGTGCCAGCAGCCAGGAACGGGACGGAATTAACTATGGCTACACCTTC	CASSQERDGINYGYTF
many	TRBJ2-7	TRBV11-2	NA	TGTGCCAGCAGCTTAGGAGGGGGGGCCTACGAGCAGTACTTC	CASSLGGGAYEQYF
many	TRBJ2-3	TRBV7-2	NA	TGTGCCAGCAGCTTATTGACAGTTCCGCAGTATTTT	CASSLLTVPQYF
NA	TRBJ1-4	TRBV4-2	NA	TGTGCCAGCAGCCAGTCCGGGACTGGCCATGAAAAACTGTTTTTT	CASSQSGTGHEKLFF
NA	TRBJ2-2	TRBV12-3/TRBV12-4	TRBD1	TGTGCCAGCACTGACAGGGGGCGAGGGGAGCTGTTTTTT	CASTDRGRGELFF
NA	TRBJ2-7	TRBV11-2	NA	TGTGCCAGCAGTTCGGGGGTTTACAACGAGCAGTACTTC	CASSSGVYNEQYF
NA	TRBJ2-6	TRBV4-3	NA	TGCGCCAGCAGCCAAGATTCAACGGCTGGGGCCAACGTCCTGACTTTC	CASSQDSTAGANVLTF
NA	TRBJ2-7	TRBV6-5	NA	TGTGCCAGCAATAATGGGGGCACCTACGAGCAGTACTTC	CASNNGGTYEQYF
NA	TRBJ1-2	TRBV25-1	TRBD1	TGTGCCAGCAGTGATCGAAACAGGGGAGCTAACTATGGCTACACCTTC	CASSDRNRGANYGYTF
many	TRBJ1-1	TRBV5-1	TRBD1	TGCGCCAGCAGCGCTAACAGGGGGCGGGTGAACACTGAAGCTTTCTTT	CASSANRGRVNTEAFF
few	TRBJ2-7	TRBV6-5	NA	TGTGCCGCCGGACTCGGGACATCTCCCTACGAGCAGTACTTC	CAAGLGTSPYEQYF